The present entry profiles one T cell receptor (beta chain) with its context. Its antigen is currently not known. Base qualities are not recorded, but no much larger clone differs from it by a single base. This sample is part of a study of response to subunit inactivated influenza vaccine (dated by TCRdb to between 2018 and 2020). In the study overall: The study used deep quantitative T cell receptor repertoire profiling to track responses to a trivalent subunit inactivated influenza vaccine. What the research found in general, with its limitations: It was suggested by the authors that each seasonal influenza vaccination may recruit only a limited number of new T cells.

Libraries were prepared through RT-PCR. The reads were generated on an Illumina HiSeq 2500. Through fastp at Q25 and MiXCR, TCRdb rebuilt clones from the public reads, retaining in-frame beta chains. Entries that share a CDR3 protein sequence are merged under the most common genes and DNA. The sample data list a few hundred thousand distinct CDR3 sequences, and around 20% of these were observed just once. The leading ten clones occupy approximately 10% of the sample. V is trimmed back by 6 bases and J by 4 bases, and the junction contains 7 bases that no gene match accounts for. The germline V gene specifies MNHNS as CDR1 and SASEGT as CDR2. Taken from cysteine to phenylalanine, the CDR3 has 15 residues. The entry retains the CDR3 DNA only, 45 bases that are in frame from base 1.

The clonotype originates from a man between 50 and 69 years old who received an inactivated influenza vaccine. Donor details come from another sample of the same person, matched by shared clones. Material: PBMCs from blood, obtained approximately 20 months after vaccination. The chain is made from TRBV6-1 and TRBJ2-1; 9 of the junction bases match TRBD2. The CDR3 loop reads CASRAGTSWYNEQFF. The DNA is as follows: TGTGCCAGCAGGGCCGGGACTAGCTGGTACAATGAGCAGTTCTTC.